The 8 T cell receptor beta chains listed next were all sequenced from one sample in a study of cytomegalovirus exposure and HLA in healthy donors. The PCR had 60 Vbeta and 13 Jbeta primers. The data were produced by immunoSEQ multiplex PCR, yet TCRdb's version contains in-frame clones alone and is incomplete. The repertoire consists of around 140,000 clones, with just under 80% occurring once and the leading ten covering less than 2%. Sequenced: PBMCs. The source of these receptors is a woman in her late teens or twenties in good health and CMV-seronegative.

V gene TRBV5-6 combines with J gene TRBJ2-1, with D perhaps matching TRBD2 (5 bases). Germline V gene lookup returns CDR1 SGHDT and CDR2 YYEEEE. This CDR3 has 14 amino acids. The ends were cut back, 7 bases at V and 2 bases at J, with 13 bases in the middle. DNA for the CDR3: TGTGCCAGCGGGGTAGACGGGGCCTACAATGAGCAGTTCTTC. Its translation is CASGVDGAYNEQFF. The entire variable domain, with the rest obtained from reference TRBV5-6 and TRBJ2-1, is as follows: DAGVTQSPTHLIKTRGQQVTLRCSPKSGHDTVSWYQQALGQGPQFIFQYYEEEERQRGNFPDRFSGHQFPNYSSELNVNALLLGDSALYLCASGVDGAYNEQFFGPGTRLTVL.

The chain is built from TRBV15 and TRBJ2-7; 9 bases fit TRBD1. The germline V gene has CDR1 LNHNV and CDR2 YYDKDF (reference sequence). The length of the CDR3 is 17 residues. V was pared by 3 bases and J by 5 bases, with 14 bases of the junction left unmatched. The CDR3 nucleotides are TGTGCCACCAGCAGTCATAAGACAGGGGGATTTGTAGACGAGCAGTACTTC. Translation: CATSSHKTGGFVDEQYF.

A few counts support this clone. V is TRBV4-2 and J is TRBJ2-1, with 8 bases fitting TRBD2. The trim removed 1 base at V and 4 bases at J, leaving 3 bases unmatched. This CDR3 has 15 residues. CDR1 is LGHNA, CDR2 YNFKEQ, per germline. CDR3 in DNA: TGTGCCAGCAGCCAAGGGGGCGGGAGGTACAATGAGCAGTTCTTC. Its translation: CASSQGGGRYNEQFF.

The chain recombines TRBV10-2 with TRBJ1-3; D remains unclear. Germline V lookup: CDR1 WSHSY, CDR2 SAAADI. The CDR3 length is 16 residues. Trimming took 0 bases from V and 3 from J, leaving 12 bases between them. Here the CDR3 reads CASSESQAGYGNTIYF. For the CDR3, the DNA is TGCGCCAGCAGTGAGTCCCAGGCGGGATATGGAAACACCATATATTTT.

The chain is built from TRBV15 and TRBJ1-1; D is undetermined. The CDR3 has 14 amino acids. Germline V gene data show CDR1 as LNHNV and CDR2 as YYDKDF (reference sequence). Trimming pared 4 bases from V and 5 bases from J, leaving 14 bases between. In DNA form, the CDR3 reads TGTGCCACCAGCATGAATATTCAGGTTACTGAAGCTTTCTTT. It specifies CATSMNIQVTEAFF.

The J gene is TRBJ2-5, the V gene TRBV2; no clear D gene. V was clipped by 6 bases and J by 4 bases, with 9 bases between them. Germline loops: CDR1 SNHLY, CDR2 FYNNEI. The CDR3 has 12 amino acids. This chain's CDR3 is CASSPAVETQYF. CDR3 coding DNA: TGTGCCAGCAGCCCCGCGGTAGAGACCCAGTACTTC.

The J gene is TRBJ2-1, the V gene TRBV10-3; weak D call: TRBD2 (6 bases). The germline V and J ends were trimmed by 7 bases and 6 bases, with 16 bases remaining between them. This CDR3 comprises 14 residues. Germline CDR1 and CDR2: ENHRY and SYGVKD. CDR3 DNA sequence: TGTGCCATCAAATCAGGCGGGGAGGCCAATGAGCAGTTCTTC. It is translated as CAIKSGGEANEQFF.

The V and J genes are TRBV9 and TRBJ2-2; D perhaps matches TRBD2 (6 bases). The V end was cut by 0 bases, the J end by 6 bases, with 18 bases between. Germline V gene data show CDR1 as SGDLS and CDR2 as YYNGEE. The CDR3 runs to 17 residues. For the CDR3, the DNA is TGTGCCAGCAGCGTAGGGGTGGCAGCGGGTGGCGCCGGGGAGCTGTTTTTT. It is translated as CASSVGVAAGGAGELFF.